Listed here is a single TCR beta chain. The data derive from a study of shared clonotypes between healthy human individuals. Study details: A few men and two women, aged 18 to 49, were donors. Three CD4 naive, three CD4 memory, two CD8 naive and one CD8 memory plate were used per donor.

The CDR3 is 14 residues long. Trimming shortened V by 7 bases and J by 1 base, and 16 bases separated the two germline ends. Germline values: CDR1 SQVTM, CDR2 ANQGSEA. Assay: immunoSEQ multiplex PCR; the TCRdb copy retains only in-frame clones and omits some. The sample consists of some 690,000 clones, about nine tenths of them appearing once. The gene calls are TRBV29-1 and TRBJ1-1; the D gene is possibly TRBD1 (5 bases). The sequence was obtained from a man aged 18 to 29 in good health. Some clones in this sample may be carry-over from other donors' samples. Sequencing used memory CD8+ T cells from PBMCs. Subset: CD45RO+ cells pooled with CCR7-negative TemRA cells. In nucleotides, the CDR3 is TGCAGCGCCACTCCAGCGGGGGGGAACACTGAAGCTTTCTTT. Protein: CSATPAGGNTEAFF.